A selection of T cell receptor beta chains follows, all from one sample in a study of CD8+CD57+ T cells in acquired aplastic anemia. In TCRdb, the reads were re-called with MiXCR into one record per CDR3 protein. The sample gives about 250,000 distinct CDR3 sequences, approximately 45% of which show up once; over 7.5% is in the top ten. Sequenced sample: sorted CD4+, CD8+, or CD8+CD57+ T cells (not recorded which) from PBMCs. The receptors originated from a human donor with aplastic anemia. Both conserved end residues are part of each CDR3. Size is stated for part of the rows, as once, few or many counts, or as a class when the clone is expanded.

v_call clone_size cdr3_aa
TRBV7-9 many CASSAGDRYEQYF
TRBV10-3 many CASTGGSNQPQHF
TRBV7-7 - CASSEESYTNFAMGYGYTF
TRBV27 many CASRGGLAGRQYF
TRBV7-6 many CASSPDTFIYEQYF
TRBV10-3 few CATSTDRAYEQYF
TRBV27 many CASSLTGITDTQYF
TRBV12-3/TRBV12-4 - CASTPGQSVGQPQHF
TRBV7-9 - CASSSTGTGGPPLYEQYF
TRBV11-3 - CASSRSRARDNEQFF
TRBV30 - CACSGAGGPHEQFF
TRBV9 few CASSQTWGSAYEQYF
TRBV12-3/TRBV12-4 - CANSLRGGRLLITEAFF
TRBV7-9 - CASSFGVGEQFF
TRBV10-3 - CAITGTSGKRNIHTDTQYF
TRBV28 many CASSLSRWGNTEAFF
TRBV7-6 - CASSLGPLYYEQYF
TRBV7-2 many CASSLEGRSAYEQYF
TRBV15 many CATSRDLGSSYNSPLHF
TRBV10-2 - CASSARGSSYNEQFF
TRBV14 - CASSQQMGLAALRSTDTQYF
TRBV19 many CASSSGGVTGELFF
TRBV7-8 - CASSVTGGTDTQYF
TRBV7-9 few CASSFRGSGNQPQHF
TRBV12-3/TRBV12-4 few CASSSGTSGGVKGGNEQFF
TRBV7-3 - CASSPEHGRNEQYF
TRBV19 - CASSIGDRVGYEQYF
TRBV30 few CAWSVQAGGRGEQYF
TRBV2 many CASVDSSYEQYF
TRBV18 few CASSPQGQGRNEQYF
TRBV7-2 - CASSLFPGNTIYF
TRBV25-1 - CASSEEDRGKEDTIYF
TRBV10-3 - CAISDDRQGNYGYTF
TRBV7-8 - CASSLDRDREGVYEQYF
TRBV7-9 once CASSLAPGRTEAFF
TRBV6-5 - CASSYADGAYEQYF
TRBV7-2 - CASSFPGQGSYEQYF
TRBV7-9 - CASSLRSRTANTGELFF
TRBV13 - CASSSTGLEKLFF
TRBV30 - CAWSGTGNIQYF
TRBV20-1 - CSASFFHEQYF
TRBV24-1 few CATSDTTGGETQYF
TRBV2 many CASSDRVWNYGYTF
TRBV6-4 many CASSDEGGGSLNEQFF
TRBV19 - CASSGTVNQPQHF
TRBV25-1 many CASREGFGTEAFF
TRBV9 many CASSRGRGNQPQHF
TRBV9 many CASSVGYRTSGDEQYF